This TCR beta chain appears in the sequencing data of a study of blood T cell repertoires in COVID-19. About the study: Donors in the United States, Italy and Spain gave samples during acute or convalescent COVID-19. From T cells, B-cell-depleted T cells, or PBMCs came the material, which was cDNA or gDNA.

Per the original data handling: Cell counts per sample came from amplifying reference gene primers. Some clones are missing from TCRdb's copy, which holds only in-frame ones; the method was immunoSEQ multiplex PCR. The DNA was the basis for D and trimming; V, J and clone size are from that table. Of about 63,000 clones in the sample, 80% to 90% are singletons; the top ten hold less than 5.5%. V was cut by 0 bases and J by 4 bases, with 12 bases left in between. Per germline, CDR1 LGHDT and CDR2 YNNKEL (reference sequence). This CDR3 comprises 15 residues. Sequenced input: peripheral blood. The receptor was derived from a human donor in a cohort sampled during active COVID-19. The V and J genes are TRBV3-1 (or the pseudogene TRBV3-2) and TRBJ1-2; D might be TRBD1 (6 bases). CDR3 nucleotide sequence: TGTGCCAGCAGCCAAGATATAGGGACATTCTATGGCTACACCTTC. Translated: CASSQDIGTFYGYTF.